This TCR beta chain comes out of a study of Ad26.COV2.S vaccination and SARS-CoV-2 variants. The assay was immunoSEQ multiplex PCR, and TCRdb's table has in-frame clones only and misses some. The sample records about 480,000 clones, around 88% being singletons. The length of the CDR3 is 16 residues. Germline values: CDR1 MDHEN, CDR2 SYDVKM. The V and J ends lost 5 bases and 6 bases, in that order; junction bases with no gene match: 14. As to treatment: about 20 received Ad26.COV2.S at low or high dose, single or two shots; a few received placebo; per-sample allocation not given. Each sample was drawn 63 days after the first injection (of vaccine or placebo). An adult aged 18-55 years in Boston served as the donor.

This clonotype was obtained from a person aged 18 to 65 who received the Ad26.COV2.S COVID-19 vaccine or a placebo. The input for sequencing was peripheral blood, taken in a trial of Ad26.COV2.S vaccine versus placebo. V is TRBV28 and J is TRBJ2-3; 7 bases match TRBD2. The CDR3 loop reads CASSPLGGTIVDTQYF. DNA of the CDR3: TGTGCCAGCAGTCCTCTGGGGGGGACGATAGTTGATACGCAGTATTTT.